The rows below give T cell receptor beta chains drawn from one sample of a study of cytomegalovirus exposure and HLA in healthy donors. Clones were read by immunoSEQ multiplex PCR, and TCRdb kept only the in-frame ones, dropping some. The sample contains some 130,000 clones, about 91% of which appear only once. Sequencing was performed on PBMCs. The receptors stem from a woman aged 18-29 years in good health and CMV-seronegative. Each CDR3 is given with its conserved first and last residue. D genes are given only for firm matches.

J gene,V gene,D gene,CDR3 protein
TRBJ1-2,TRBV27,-,CASSPTLRHHYGYTF
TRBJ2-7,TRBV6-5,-,CASSSAASYEQYF
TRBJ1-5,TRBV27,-,CASSGAGYQPQHF
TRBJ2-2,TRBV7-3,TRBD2,CASSFSTSGVGGTGELFF
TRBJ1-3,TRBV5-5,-,CASSSTGNTIYF
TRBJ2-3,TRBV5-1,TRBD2,CASSSQAGGTADTQYF
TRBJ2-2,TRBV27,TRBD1,CASSLRDRGDTGELFF
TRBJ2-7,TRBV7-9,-,CASRVGGGDEQYF
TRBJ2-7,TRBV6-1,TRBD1,CASRWDRGGEQYF
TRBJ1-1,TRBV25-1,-,CASRRNTEAFF